These 27 T cell receptor beta chains share one sample of origin, sequenced in a study of T cell repertoires in cytomegalovirus infection. One entry per CDR3 protein, called by TCRdb with MiXCR from the reads. The sample holds about 180,000 distinct CDR3 sequences, roughly 15% seen once. The sequenced material came from CD8+ T cells from PBMCs. The origin of the receptors is a human donor in good health (CMV status not recorded). Some clones in this sample may be carry-over from other donors' samples.

V usage is TRBV3-1 and J usage is TRBJ2-1; D is ambiguous. Per germline, CDR1 LGHDT and CDR2 YNNKEL (reference sequence). Trimming shortened V by 0 bases and J by 6 bases, and 6 bases separated the two germline ends. The CDR3 consists of 13 residues. This CDR3 is CASSQEGFNEQFF. The DNA of the CDR3 is TGTGCCAGCAGCCAAGAGGGGTTCAATGAGCAGTTCTTC.

The chain uses TRBV9 and TRBJ1-2, with D possibly being TRBD1 (5 bases). Trimming pared 1 base from V and 8 bases from J, leaving 12 bases between. This CDR3 has 13 amino acids. Germline CDR1 is SGDLS and CDR2 is YYNGEE. CDR3 bases: TGTGCCAGCAGCGTACAAGGAGGGGAAGGCTACACCTTC. Amino acids: CASSVQGGEGYTF. Variable domain in full (rest from reference TRBV9 and TRBJ1-2): DSGVTQTPKHLITATGQRVTLRCSPRSGDLSVYWYQQSLDQGLQFLIQYYNGEERAKGNILERFSAQQFPDLHSELNLSSLELGDSALYFCASSVQGGEGYTFGSGTRLTVV.

This sequence joins TRBV7-9 and TRBJ2-3; no reliable D call. From germline, CDR1 is SEHNR and CDR2 FQNEAQ (reference sequence). V lost 7 bases and J lost 4, with 9 bases in between. The CDR3 runs 12 residues. In DNA, the CDR3 is TGTGCCAGCACCATAAGTGCAGATACGCAGTATTTT. It encodes CASTISADTQYF.

This clonotype was seen a few times. V is TRBV7-2 and J is TRBJ2-1; D is ambiguous. Germline V lookup: CDR1 SGHTA, CDR2 FQGNSA. This CDR3 has 13 residues. With 1 base removed from V and 4 bases from J, the gap between germline ends came to 5 bases. The DNA of the CDR3 is TGTGCCAGCAGCTTAGAGGCATACAATGAGCAGTTCTTC. Amino acid sequence: CASSLEAYNEQFF.

As concerns this clonotype: At one end, the junction sequence differs from germline, possibly due to a read error. The CDR3 DNA is TGTGCCAGCAGTTACGTAGCGGGGGAAGATACGCACTATTTT. This codes for CASSYVAGEDTHYF. V usage is TRBV6-6 and J usage is TRBJ2-3; TRBD2 matches at 9 bases. Per germline, CDR1 MNHNY and CDR2 SVGAGI (reference sequence). This CDR3 has 14 amino acids.

The rearrangement joins TRBV14 to TRBJ1-2, with no clear D. Trimming left V 0 bases short and J 4 bases short, with 12 bases between. Germline CDR1 reads SGHDN; CDR2 reads FVKESK. There are 15 residues in the CDR3. The CDR3 loop reads CASSQESVQSYGYTF. The CDR3 DNA sequence: TGTGCCAGCAGCCAAGAAAGTGTACAGTCCTATGGCTACACCTTC.

CDR3 sequence: CSVPGTANTGELFF. CDR3 DNA: TGCAGCGTTCCCGGGACAGCGAACACCGGGGAGCTGTTTTTT. This sequence joins TRBV29-1 and TRBJ2-2; 7 bases fit TRBD1. This CDR3 contains 14 residues. J lost 0 bases, V lost 5 bases, and 3 bases had no gene match. Germline loops: CDR1 SQVTM, CDR2 ANQGSEA.

In its sample, this clonotype was seen a few times. J is TRBJ1-1 and V is TRBV7-9; TRBD1 is a possible D gene (5 bases). The CDR3 extends over 17 amino acids. The germline gives CDR1 SEHNR, CDR2 FQNEAQ (reference sequence). V was trimmed by 2 bases and J by 3 bases, leaving 19 bases between them. The CDR3: CASSLPGRQIEDTEAFF. Written as DNA, the CDR3 is TGTGCCAGCAGCTTACCAGGGCGCCAAATCGAGGACACTGAAGCTTTCTTT.

This clonotype was seen many times. CDR3 loop: CASSRGLGGETQYF. The CDR3 region has the DNA TGTGCCAGCAGCCGGGGACTAGGGGGGGAGACCCAGTACTTC. This chain links TRBV7-2 with TRBJ2-5, with 8 bases fitting TRBD2. Germline V CDR1 and CDR2: SGHTA, FQGNSA. This CDR3 comprises 14 residues. V lost 5 bases and J lost 5; bases outside the gene matches: 7.

The chain recombines TRBV7-2 with TRBJ2-7, with D tentatively TRBD1 or TRBD2 (5 bases each). There are 14 residues in the CDR3. The germline CDR1 and CDR2 sequences are SGHTA and FQGNSA. Trimming pared 6 bases from V and 3 bases from J, leaving 15 bases between. The CDR3 DNA reads TGTGCCAGCAGTGTTACCGGGACGGACTACGAGCAGTACTTC. The encoded protein is CASSVTGTDYEQYF.

This clonotype has only a few counts. The genes are TRBV4-1 and TRBJ2-3, with no clear D. The CDR3 length is 15 residues. CDR1 is MGHRA and CDR2 is YSYEKL in the germline V gene. V gave up 7 bases and J gave up 5 bases, with 19 bases separating them. Here the CDR3 reads CASTPLPGRQDTQYF. The CDR3 nucleotides read TGCGCCAGCACACCCTTACCAGGAAGGCAAGATACGCAGTATTTT.

This rearrangement joins TRBV7-9 to TRBJ2-1; either TRBD1 or TRBD2 may supply D (5 bases each). The CDR3 is 12 amino acids. Germline-derived CDR1 and CDR2 are SEHNR and FQNEAQ (reference sequence). Trimming removed 5 bases at V and 10 bases at J, with 12 bases between. As DNA, the CDR3 is TGTGCCAGCAGCACTCAGGGAGAGGAGCAGTTCTTC. Its translation: CASSTQGEEQFF.

This rearrangement joins TRBV7-8 to TRBJ2-1; D possibly corresponds to TRBD2 (6 bases). The CDR3 is 14 amino acids. CDR1 and CDR2 (germline): SGHVS, FQNEAQ. V dropped 5 bases and J dropped 6 bases, with 14 bases sitting between them. CDR3 residues: CASSELWDFNEQFF. CDR3 nucleotides: TGTGCCAGCAGCGAACTCTGGGACTTCAATGAGCAGTTCTTC. Based on the CDR3 plus reference TRBV7-8 and TRBJ2-1, the full variable domain is GAGVSQSPRYKVAKRGQDVALRCDPISGHVSLFWYQQALGQGPEFLTYFQNEAQLDKSGLPSDRFFAERPEGSVSTLKIQRTQQEDSAVYLCASSELWDFNEQFFGPGTRLTVL.

The chain uses TRBV28 and TRBJ2-2, with D maybe TRBD1 (5 bases). Trimming cost V 2 bases and J 2 bases, with 9 bases left between them. The CDR3 is 15 amino acids. Looked up from germline, CDR1 is MDHEN and CDR2 is SYDVKM. CDR3 protein: CASSLGRANTGELFF. CDR3 nucleotides: TGTGCCAGCAGTTTAGGCAGGGCTAACACCGGGGAGCTGTTTTTT.

The chain couples TRBV9 to TRBJ2-1; the D gene is possibly TRBD2 (8 bases). V lost 0 bases to trimming and J lost 4 bases, with 17 bases between them. Germline V gene sequence: CDR1 SGDLS, CDR2 YYNGEE. The CDR3 sequence is 17 residues long. CDR3 nucleotides: TGTGCCAGCAGCGTAGTCGCGGGGGGACAGCGGTACAATGAGCAGTTCTTC. This sequence encodes CASSVVAGGQRYNEQFF.

This clonotype was detected a few times. This chain uses TRBV29-1 with TRBJ1-5, with a possible D match to TRBD1 (5 bases). This CDR3 has 15 residues. The V end was cut by 4 bases, the J end by 5 bases, with 18 bases between. CDR1 is SQVTM and CDR2 is ANQGSEA in the germline V gene. CDR3 protein: CSVVTGAEGHQPQHF. In nucleotides, the CDR3 is TGCAGCGTTGTCACCGGGGCGGAGGGGCATCAGCCCCAGCATTTT. The complete variable domain, with remaining parts taken from reference TRBV29-1 and TRBJ1-5, reads SAVISQKPSRDICQRGTSLTIQCQVDSQVTMMFWYRQQPGQSLTLIATANQGSEATYESGFVIDKFPISRPNLTFSTLTVSNMSPEDSSIYLCSVVTGAEGHQPQHFGDGTRLSIL.

This clonotype appeared a few times. The chain's CDR3 is CASSQGQGYGNTEAFF. In nucleotides, the CDR3 is TGCGCCAGCAGCCAAGGACAGGGATACGGAAATACTGAAGCTTTCTTT. The chain is built from TRBV4-1 and TRBJ1-1; 7 positions agree with TRBD1. Germline V gene lookup returns CDR1 MGHRA and CDR2 YSYEKL. This CDR3 region has 16 residues. Trimming took 1 base from V and 5 from J; bases not matched to a gene: 10.

The CDR3 loop is CASSSQEIYNEQFF. CDR3 nucleotides: TGTGCCAGCAGCTCGCAAGAGATTTACAATGAGCAGTTCTTC. The rearrangement links TRBV7-6 to TRBJ2-1; D gene uncertain. Trimming pared 4 bases from V and 4 bases from J, leaving 11 bases between. This CDR3 has 14 residues. Germline V lookup: CDR1 SGHVS, CDR2 FNYEAQ.

The chain carries TRBV5-4 and TRBJ2-7, with 8 bases that match TRBD2. Germline V gives CDR1 SGHNT, CDR2 YYREEE (reference sequence). The CDR3 is 17 residues long. The V segment lost 0 bases and the J segment 0 bases; nucleotides outside the gene matches: 8. CDR3 sequence: CASSLAGSGGSSYEQYF. The CDR3 nucleotides read TGTGCCAGCAGCTTGGCGGGATCGGGGGGGTCCTCCTACGAGCAGTACTTC. The full variable domain, rest sourced from reference TRBV5-4 and TRBJ2-7, is ETGVTQSPTHLIKTRGQQVTLRCSSQSGHNTVSWYQQALGQGPQFIFQYYREEENGRGNFPPRFSGLQFPNYSSELNVNALELDDSALYLCASSLAGSGGSSYEQYFGPGTRLTVT.

The V call is TRBV2, the J call TRBJ1-5; 7 bases are shared with TRBD1. J lost 4 bases, V lost 7 bases, and 4 bases had no gene match. From germline, CDR1 is SNHLY and CDR2 FYNNEI. The CDR3 is 13 residues long. The CDR3 reads CASNGRGNQPQHF. CDR3 in DNA: TGTGCCAGCAACGGCAGGGGGAATCAGCCCCAGCATTTT. Full variable domain (rest looked up from reference TRBV2 and TRBJ1-5): EPEVTQTPSHQVTQMGQEVILRCVPISNHLYFYWYRQILGQKVEFLVSFYNNEISEKSEIFDDQFSVERPDGSNFTLKIRSTKLEDSAMYFCASNGRGNQPQHFGDGTRLSIL.

The chain carries TRBV27 and TRBJ1-1, with D hard to call. CDR1 is MNHEY, CDR2 SMNVEV, per germline (reference sequence). The V gene lost 3 bases and the J gene lost 1 base, with 6 bases spanning the gap. The CDR3 loop spans 13 amino acids. The CDR3 spells CASSLVPNTEAFF. The CDR3 DNA is TGTGCCAGCAGTTTGGTCCCGAACACTGAAGCTTTCTTT.

In this sample, this clonotype turned up once. The chain carries TRBV6-5 and TRBJ1-5; tentative D call: TRBD1 (6 bases). The CDR3 sequence is 16 residues long. Trimming took off 0 bases at V and 3 bases at J, with 12 bases between the two ends. Germline CDR1 reads MNHEY; CDR2 reads SVGAGI. CDR3 loop: CASSYSGGASNQPQHF. CDR3 bases: TGTGCCAGCAGTTACTCGGGGGGGGCCTCCAATCAGCCCCAGCATTTT.

This clonotype was detected ten times or more. The CDR3 region is CASALERGSYNSPLHF. CDR3 in DNA: TGTGCCAGCGCCTTAGAGAGGGGCTCCTATAATTCACCCCTCCACTTT. The rearrangement uses TRBV7-2 and TRBJ1-6, with D possibly matching TRBD1 (5 bases). CDR1 and CDR2 from the germline V gene are SGHTA and FQGNSA. This CDR3 is 16 amino acids long. The V end was cut by 8 bases, the J end by 0 bases, with 14 bases between.

This clonotype was counted only a few times. CDR3: CASSFHRDRANEQFF. The CDR3 DNA sequence: TGTGCCAGCAGTTTCCATCGGGACAGGGCCAATGAGCAGTTCTTC. The chain is built from TRBV12-3 or TRBV12-4 and TRBJ2-1; the match to TRBD1 covers 9 bases. The J segment lost 6 bases and the V segment lost 3 bases, leaving 6 bases of the junction unmatched. The CDR3 has 15 amino acids.

This clonotype was seen only a few times. The chain links TRBV5-5 to TRBJ2-7; 7 bases are a match to TRBD1. V shed 4 bases and J 2 bases; nucleotides not matched to a gene: 6. Looked up from germline, CDR1 is SGHKS and CDR2 is YYEKEE (reference sequence). This CDR3 spans 14 amino acids. CDR3 protein: CASSLRQGPYEQYF. CDR3 nucleotide sequence: TGTGCCAGCAGCCTTCGACAGGGCCCCTACGAGCAGTACTTC. Together with reference TRBV5-5 and TRBJ2-7, the CDR3 gives the full variable domain: DAGVTQSPTHLIKTRGQQVTLRCSPISGHKSVSWYQQVLGQGPQFIFQYYEKEERGRGNFPDRFSARQFPNYSSELNVNALLLGDSALYLCASSLRQGPYEQYFGPGTRLTVT.

In its sample, this clonotype was seen a few times. This chain connects TRBV4-1 to TRBJ2-1, with a weak D call TRBD2 (6 bases). Germline V lookup: CDR1 MGHRA, CDR2 YSYEKL. This CDR3 has 17 residues. Trimming took 1 base from V and 4 from J, leaving 17 bases between them. CDR3 loop: CASSQVEGYREYNEQFF. Here the CDR3 DNA reads TGCGCCAGCAGCCAAGTGGAGGGGTATCGAGAATACAATGAGCAGTTCTTC.

This clonotype was detected a few times. The chain is built from TRBV28 and TRBJ2-1; no firm D call. The germline CDR1 and CDR2 sequences are MDHEN and SYDVKM. CDR3 length equals 13 residues. Trimming removed 2 bases from V and 3 bases from J, with 5 bases in between. The CDR3 DNA follows: TGTGCCAGCAGTTTACTCCACTACAATGAGCAGTTCTTC. Protein: CASSLLHYNEQFF.